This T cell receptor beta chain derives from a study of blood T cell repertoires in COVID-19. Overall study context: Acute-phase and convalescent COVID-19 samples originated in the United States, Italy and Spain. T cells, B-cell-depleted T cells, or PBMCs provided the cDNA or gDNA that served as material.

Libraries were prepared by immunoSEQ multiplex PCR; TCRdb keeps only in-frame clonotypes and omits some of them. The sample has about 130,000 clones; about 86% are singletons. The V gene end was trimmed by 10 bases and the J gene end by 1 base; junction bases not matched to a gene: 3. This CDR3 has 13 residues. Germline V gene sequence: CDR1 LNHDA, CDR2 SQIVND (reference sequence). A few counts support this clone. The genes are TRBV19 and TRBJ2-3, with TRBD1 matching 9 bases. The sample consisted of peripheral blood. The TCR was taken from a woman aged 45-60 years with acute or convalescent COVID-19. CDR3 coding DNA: TGTGCCACCCGGGACAGGGGCACAGATACGCAGTATTTT. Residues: CATRDRGTDTQYF.